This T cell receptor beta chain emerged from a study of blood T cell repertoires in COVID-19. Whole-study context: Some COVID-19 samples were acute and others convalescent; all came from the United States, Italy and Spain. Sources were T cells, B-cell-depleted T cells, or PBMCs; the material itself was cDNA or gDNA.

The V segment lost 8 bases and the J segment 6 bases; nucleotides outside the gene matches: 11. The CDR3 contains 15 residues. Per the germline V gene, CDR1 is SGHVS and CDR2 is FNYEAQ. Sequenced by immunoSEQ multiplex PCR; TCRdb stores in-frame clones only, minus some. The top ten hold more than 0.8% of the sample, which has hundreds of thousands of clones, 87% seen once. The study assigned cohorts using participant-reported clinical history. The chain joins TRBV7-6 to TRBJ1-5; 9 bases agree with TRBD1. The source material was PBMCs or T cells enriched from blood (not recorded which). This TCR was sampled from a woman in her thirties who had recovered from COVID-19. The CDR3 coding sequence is TGTGCCAGCGGGGGGTTACAGGGGGCAGGTCAGCCCCAGCATTTT. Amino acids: CASGGLQGAGQPQHF. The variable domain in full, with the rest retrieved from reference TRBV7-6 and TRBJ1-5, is GAGVSQSPRYKVTKRGQDVALRCDPISGHVSLYWYRQALGQGPEFLTYFNYEAQQDKSGLPNDRFSAERPEGSISTLTIQRTEQRDSAMYRCASGGLQGAGQPQHFGDGTRLSIL.